The sequence of this T cell receptor (beta chain) was determined in a study of T-cell reconstitution after alpha-beta-depleted transplantation in children. Unique molecular identifiers were incorporated during preparation of the TCRbeta library. One entry per CDR3 protein results from TCRdb running MiXCR on the PCR reads. Of just over 950,000 distinct CDR3 sequences in the sample, roughly 29% are singletons; the top ten hold 25% to 35%. Trimming removed 0 bases at V and 7 bases at J, with 7 bases between. The CDR3 loop spans 13 amino acids. The TCR originated in a boy in the first two years of life who had a stem cell transplant for SCID, so the T cells may come from the graft donor. The rearrangement joins TRBV12-3 or TRBV12-4 to TRBJ1-5, with D possibly being TRBD1 (5 bases). Sequencing used PBMCs, mostly from graft donor cells, obtained 360 days after TCRalphabeta/CD19-depleted stem cell transplant. The chain's CDR3 is CASSLAGPQPQHF. Written as DNA, the CDR3 is TGTGCCAGCAGTTTAGCGGGGCCACAGCCCCAGCATTTT.